The 3 T cell receptor beta chains given below trace back to one sample, sequenced in a study of blood T cell repertoires in COVID-19. The protocol was immunoSEQ multiplex PCR, while the TCRdb copy is restricted to in-frame clones and leaves out a portion. This sample has about 74,000 clones, with approximately 84% found just once. The sample consisted of peripheral blood. Source of these receptors: a man in his 70s with acute or convalescent COVID-19.

This chain connects TRBV19 to TRBJ2-7; D is possibly TRBD1 (7 bases). Trimming stripped 5 bases from V and 5 bases from J, with 16 bases between. The CDR3 loop spans 14 amino acids. CDR1 and CDR2 from the germline V gene are LNHDA and SQIVND (reference sequence). This CDR3 reads CASSFPGGLNEQYF. The CDR3, as DNA: TGTGCCAGTAGTTTCCCAGGGGGGCTCAACGAGCAGTACTTC.

V is TRBV19 and J is TRBJ2-1, with a weak D call TRBD1 (6 bases). This CDR3 region has 18 residues. Germline V lookup: CDR1 LNHDA, CDR2 SQIVND (reference sequence). Trimming took off 2 bases at V and 3 bases at J, with 20 bases between the two ends. CDR3 sequence reads: CASSISGPGDLLYNEQFF. The CDR3 region has the DNA TGTGCCAGTAGTATAAGCGGCCCAGGGGATCTACTCTACAATGAGCAGTTCTTC.

The CDR3 coding sequence is TGTGCCAGCAGCCAACGTGACAGGGGGAAACTGTTTTTT. Its protein product is CASSQRDRGKLFF. This rearrangement joins TRBV3-1 (or the pseudogene TRBV3-2) to TRBJ1-4; TRBD1 matches at 9 bases. V was clipped by 2 bases and J by 11 bases; unmatched bases: 3. The CDR3 contains 13 residues. CDR1 is LGHDT, CDR2 YNNKEL, per germline (reference sequence).